This T cell receptor (beta chain) comes out of a study of T cell responses to AZD1222 COVID-19 vaccine. This table comes from immunoSEQ multiplex PCR, and its TCRdb copy is limited to in-frame clones, with some not included. Seen here are 95,000 to 130,000 clones, approximately 85% observed once, and the top ten hold around 3.9%. Overall study findings and caveats: Only a handful of AZD1222 recipients, more than five in all, had baseline seropositivity. All repertoire sampling was performed exclusively after the peak T cell response. With two AZD1222 doses given, Spike-specific TCR breadth and depth both rose.

In the case of this clone: Its antigen is as yet unknown.

The sequenced sample was peripheral blood, obtained on day 0 of MenACWY control vaccination. The sequence was collected from an adult in good health.

In DNA, the CDR3 is TGCAGTGCTAGTCTCGGACAGGGGATAATTCAGCCCCAGCATTTT. Translation: CSASLGQGIIQPQHF. This chain connects TRBV20-1 to TRBJ1-5, with 9 nucleotides matching TRBD1. This CDR3 spans 15 amino acids. Germline values: CDR1 DFQATT, CDR2 SNEGSKA (reference sequence). J lost 6 bases, V lost 3 bases, and 9 bases had no gene match.